These 17 T cell receptor beta chains share one sample of origin, sequenced in a study of blood T cell repertoires in COVID-19 (dated by TCRdb to the early 2020s). Libraries were built with the immunoSEQ multiplex PCR assay. Sourced from immuneACCESS, this table was stored by TCRdb with only in-frame sequences that have V and J called. A share of the clones is absent; for the studies checked, an unresolved V gene accounts for under half, and the remainder has no known explanation. This sample is represented by over 85,000 clones; 80% to 90% of them were singletons. The biggest ten clones account for more than 20% of the sample. Sequenced: peripheral blood. These receptors originate from a man aged 55 to 70 with acute or convalescent COVID-19.

This clone was seen once. The V gene is TRBV5-1, the J gene TRBJ1-2; 9 bases line up with TRBD1. V lost 3 bases and J lost 3; bases outside the gene matches: 6. In germline, CDR1 is SGHRS, CDR2 YFSETQ. The CDR3 sequence is 15 residues long. The CDR3 coding sequence is TGCGCCAGCAGCTACAGGGGGCAGGGTGACTATGGCTACACCTTC. Translation gives CASSYRGQGDYGYTF.

The rearrangement uses TRBV4-3 and TRBJ2-1; D is uncertain. Germline V gene data show CDR1 as LGHNA and CDR2 as YSLEER. The CDR3 extends over 15 amino acids. Between the trimmed V and J ends, which lost 0 bases and 0 bases, there was a span of 6 bases. CDR3 residues: CASSQDESSYNEQFF. In DNA, the CDR3 is TGCGCCAGCAGCCAAGATGAGAGCTCCTACAATGAGCAGTTCTTC.

This chain joins TRBV6-2 or TRBV6-3 and TRBJ1-1; tentative D call: TRBD1 (5 bases). The CDR3 has 14 residues. In germline, CDR1 is MNHEY, CDR2 SVGEGT. Between the trimmed V and J ends, which lost 0 bases and 3 bases, there was a span of 8 bases. The CDR3 here is CASSYSTAYTEAFF. The CDR3 DNA reads as TGTGCCAGCAGTTACTCGACAGCGTACACTGAAGCTTTCTTT.

A single count supports this clone. The CDR3 here is CASSLWAGAGNTIYF. Written as DNA, the CDR3 is TGCGCCAGCAGCTTGTGGGCAGGGGCTGGAAACACCATATATTTT. The V and J genes are TRBV5-1 and TRBJ1-3; tentative D call: TRBD1 (6 bases). The germline CDR1 and CDR2 sequences are SGHRS and YFSETQ. The CDR3 extends over 15 amino acids. V was trimmed by 1 base and J by 2 bases, leaving 10 bases between them.

The rearrangement uses TRBV4-2 and TRBJ2-2, with 7 bases identical to TRBD2. This CDR3 comprises 20 residues. Trimming at V came to 1 base and at J to 5 bases, leaving 19 bases not matched to a gene. CDR1 is LGHNA, CDR2 YNFKEQ, per germline. Here the CDR3 DNA reads TGTGCCAGCAGCCAAGTTTTGCTCGTAGGGCGGGGGATGGGGACCGGGGAGCTGTTTTTT. This encodes CASSQVLLVGRGMGTGELFF.

This clone was picked up one time. The gene calls are TRBV7-9 and TRBJ2-5; 11 nucleotides align to TRBD2. The CDR3 runs 15 residues. With 5 bases clipped from V and 3 bases from J, the junction kept 5 bases outside the gene matches. From germline, CDR1 is SEHNR and CDR2 FQNEAQ (reference sequence). Written as DNA, the CDR3 is TGTGCCAGCAGCCCTAGCGGGGGGTCCAAAGAGACCCAGTACTTC. Amino acids: CASSPSGGSKETQYF.

This clone is a singleton in its sample. This chain joins TRBV3-1 (or the pseudogene TRBV3-2) and TRBJ1-2, with TRBD1 identical over 8 bases. The J segment lost 4 bases and the V segment lost 4 bases, leaving 8 bases of the junction unmatched. The germline V gene has CDR1 LGHDT and CDR2 YNNKEL (reference sequence). This CDR3 spans 15 amino acids. Here the CDR3 reads CASSPQGAISYGYTF. The CDR3 coding sequence is TGTGCCAGCAGCCCTCAGGGGGCTATTTCCTATGGCTACACCTTC.

The chain combines TRBV12-3 or TRBV12-4 with TRBJ2-7; D is perhaps TRBD1 (5 bases). The CDR3 has 13 amino acids. V lost 5 bases and J 4 bases, leaving 12 bases between the germline ends. This chain's CDR3 is CASSRGHLYEQYF. Here the CDR3 DNA reads TGTGCCAGCAGTAGAGGACACCTTTACGAGCAGTACTTC.

This chain joins TRBV27 and TRBJ1-2; TRBD1 is a possible D gene (6 bases). With 7 bases removed from V and 4 bases from J, the gap between germline ends came to 25 bases. This CDR3 is 17 amino acids long. Germline V CDR1 and CDR2: MNHEY, SMNVEV (reference sequence). As DNA, the CDR3 is TGTGCCAGCAAATCGACGAAGGGACATACTGGGACCTATGGCTACACCTTC. As protein: CASKSTKGHTGTYGYTF.

The chain links TRBV18 to TRBJ1-3; the match to TRBD1 covers 8 bases. The CDR3 consists of 17 residues. Germline-derived CDR1 and CDR2 are KGHSH and LQKENI. V lost 1 base to trimming and J lost 4 bases; unmatched junction nucleotides: 9. The CDR3 bases are TGTGCCAGCTCACCACGGAGTGACAGGGGAGGAGGAAACACCATATATTTT. Protein product: CASSPRSDRGGGNTIYF.

The V call is TRBV6-5, the J call TRBJ1-2; the D is unclear. This CDR3 has 15 amino acids. Germline V gives CDR1 MNHEY, CDR2 SVGAGI. Trimming pared 2 bases from V and 4 bases from J, leaving 14 bases between. The CDR3 protein is CASSYNGLPPYGYTF. DNA of the CDR3: TGTGCCAGCAGTTACAACGGACTGCCACCCTATGGCTACACCTTC.

This chain links TRBV4-3 with TRBJ2-5, with unresolved D. CDR1 and CDR2 (germline): LGHNA, YSLEER. CDR3 size: 13 residues. Trimming left V 0 bases short and J 5 bases short, with 7 bases between. DNA for the CDR3: TGCGCCAGCAGCCAAGATATAGCTGAGACCCAGTACTTC. Translating it yields CASSQDIAETQYF.

This clone occurred a few times. The rearrangement joins TRBV30 to TRBJ1-2, with D tentatively TRBD1 (5 bases). Looked up from germline, CDR1 is GTSNPN and CDR2 is SVGIG (reference sequence). This CDR3 is built from 12 residues. Trimming pared 4 bases from V and 8 bases from J, leaving 14 bases between. The CDR3 nucleotides are TGTGCCTGGAATAAGCAGGGTAGGGGCTACACCTTC. Amino acids: CAWNKQGRGYTF.

This clone showed up just a few times. This rearrangement joins TRBV5-5 to TRBJ1-5; no definite D call. Trimming left V 0 bases short and J 8 bases short, with 15 bases between. The germline CDR1 and CDR2 sequences are SGHKS and YYEKEE (reference sequence). The CDR3 is 15 residues long. The DNA of the CDR3 is TGTGCCAGCAGCTTGGGGGCTGGGAGAACTGAGCCCCAGCATTTT. It yields the protein CASSLGAGRTEPQHF.

The chain has TRBV9 and TRBJ2-1; D remains unclear. Deletions cut 0 bases from V and 6 bases from J, with 7 bases between. CDR1 SGDLS and CDR2 YYNGEE come from the germline V gene. The CDR3 has 13 amino acids. The DNA for the CDR3 is TGTGCCAGCAGCGTAGTTAGTAGCAATGAGCAGTTCTTC. Amino acids: CASSVVSSNEQFF. Complete variable domain (other parts from reference TRBV9 and TRBJ2-1): DSGVTQTPKHLITATGQRVTLRCSPRSGDLSVYWYQQSLDQGLQFLIQYYNGEERAKGNILERFSAQQFPDLHSELNLSSLELGDSALYFCASSVVSSNEQFFGPGTRLTVL.

In its sample, this clone was seen a few times. A junction boundary mismatches the germline segment, possibly from a read error. The V gene is TRBV5-1, the J gene TRBJ1-2, with 7 nucleotides matching TRBD1. Germline V gene data show CDR1 as SGHRS and CDR2 as YFSETQ. This CDR3 is 15 amino acids long. DNA of the CDR3: TGCGCCAGCAGCTTGGGGACAGGCGGACTCTATGACTACACCTTC. Translation gives CASSLGTGGLYDYTF.

This sequence joins TRBV11-3 and TRBJ2-3, with D perhaps matching TRBD1 (5 bases). Per germline, CDR1 SGHNT and CDR2 YENEEA. Trimming took 4 bases from V and 2 from J, leaving 16 bases between them. The CDR3 is 16 amino acids. The CDR3 coding sequence is TGTGCCAGCAGCTCCACAGGTCTGTCGGACACAGATACGCAGTATTTT. Protein sequence: CASSSTGLSDTDTQYF.